The 9 T cell receptor beta chains below were found in one sample sequenced in a study of blood T cell repertoires in COVID-19. Data came from immunoSEQ multiplex PCR; TCRdb stores just in-frame clones and leaves some out. Of approximately 100,000 clones in the sample, 91% are singletons; the top ten hold 17%. Sequenced sample: peripheral blood. These receptors originate from a man aged 50 or older with acute or convalescent COVID-19.

This sequence joins TRBV4-1 and TRBJ1-2, with a tentative D call TRBD1 (5 bases). V was cut by 3 bases and J by 6 bases, with 20 bases left in between. The CDR3 loop spans 16 amino acids. Per germline, CDR1 MGHRA and CDR2 YSYEKL. Here the CDR3 DNA reads TGCGCCAGCAGCCATGGGGTAGGGGCAGTAGGGGATGGCTACACCTTC. Translated, it gives CASSHGVGAVGDGYTF.

This chain connects TRBV19 to TRBJ1-5; maybe TRBD1 (6 bases). Deletions cut 6 bases from V and 8 bases from J, with 23 bases between. The germline V gene encodes CDR1 LNHDA and CDR2 SQIVND (reference sequence). CDR3 length equals 16 residues. CDR3: CASSFLVRGGVKPQHF. DNA of the CDR3: TGTGCCAGTAGCTTTCTAGTAAGGGGGGGGGTAAAGCCCCAGCATTTT.

The DNA for the CDR3 is TGTGCCAGCAGCATAACAGGGGTGGATTCACCCCTCCACTTT. Translating gives CASSITGVDSPLHF. The chain carries TRBV9 and TRBJ1-6; 7 bases align to TRBD1. The CDR3 has 14 amino acids. Germline V gives CDR1 SGDLS, CDR2 YYNGEE. The junction had 6 bases not matched to a gene; V was cut back by 4 bases and J by 8 bases.

The rearrangement uses TRBV4-1 and TRBJ2-1; no clear D gene. This CDR3 region has 16 residues. CDR1 is MGHRA, CDR2 YSYEKL, per germline. The V gene lost 1 base and the J gene lost 1 base, with 11 bases spanning the gap. The CDR3: CASSQVDLISYNEQFF. The CDR3 region has the DNA TGCGCCAGCAGCCAAGTAGATCTCATATCCTACAATGAGCAGTTCTTC.

This chain joins TRBV6-4 and TRBJ1-2; D is ambiguous. This CDR3 spans 14 amino acids. From germline, CDR1 is MRHNA and CDR2 SNTAGT. Trimming pared 3 bases from V and 4 bases from J, leaving 12 bases between. CDR3 sequence reads: CASSEGRGIYGYTF. DNA of the CDR3: TGTGCCAGCAGTGAAGGCCGGGGAATCTATGGCTACACCTTC.

This clone has just one count. The chain carries TRBV7-9 and TRBJ2-3; 14 bases fit TRBD2. Germline lookup yields CDR1 SEHNR and CDR2 FQNEAQ (reference sequence). The CDR3 consists of 19 residues. The V segment lost 5 bases and the J segment 2 bases; nucleotides outside the gene matches: 12. The CDR3 region is CASSRGLAGGLTITDTQYF. The CDR3 region has the DNA TGTGCCAGCAGCAGAGGACTAGCGGGGGGCTTAACAATCACAGATACGCAGTATTTT. The full variable domain, in which reference TRBV7-9 and TRBJ2-3 provide the parts outside the CDR3, is DTGVSQNPRHKITKRGQNVTFRCDPISEHNRLYWYRQTLGQGPEFLTYFQNEAQLEKSRLLSDRFSAERPKGSFSTLEIQRTEQGDSAMYLCASSRGLAGGLTITDTQYFGPGTRLTVL.

The chain carries TRBV7-2 and TRBJ2-5; D is unclear. V lost 5 bases and J 4 bases, leaving 5 bases between the germline ends. The V gene's germline CDR1 is SGHTA and CDR2 FQGNSA. The CDR3 has 11 amino acids. Written as DNA, the CDR3 is TGTGCCAGCAGCCGAGGAGAGACCCAGTACTTC. This gives the protein CASSRGETQYF.

A few counts support this clone. The chain couples TRBV6-5 to TRBJ1-1, with D possibly being TRBD1 (5 bases). CDR1 and CDR2 (germline): MNHEY, SVGAGI. The ends were cut back, 6 bases at V and 1 base at J, with 9 bases in the middle. This CDR3 contains 13 residues. Written as DNA, the CDR3 is TGTGCCAGCAGAACTGGACAGAACACTGAAGCTTTCTTT. It specifies CASRTGQNTEAFF.

The chain uses TRBV6-5 and TRBJ2-3; 7 nucleotides line up with TRBD2. The ends lost 7 bases at V and 1 base at J; junction bases unmatched: 5. In germline, CDR1 is MNHEY, CDR2 SVGAGI. The CDR3 length is 14 residues. CDR3: CASTPRGGTDTQYF. The CDR3 DNA follows: TGTGCCAGCACACCTCGGGGGGGCACAGATACGCAGTATTTT.